Sequencing of this TCR beta chain was carried out in a study of blood T cell repertoires in COVID-19. Libraries were prepared by immunoSEQ multiplex PCR; TCRdb keeps only in-frame clonotypes and omits some of them. The data show about 20,000 clones, with around 89% seen just once and 7.7% held by the top ten. There are 16 residues in the CDR3. Trimming removed 3 bases from V and 9 bases from J; junction bases left unmatched: 11. CDR1 and CDR2 (germline): LGHDT, YNNKEL (reference sequence). Sequenced: peripheral blood. This sequence originates from a woman in her sixties with active COVID-19. The chain uses TRBV3-1 (or the pseudogene TRBV3-2) and TRBJ2-1; 10 bases match TRBD1. CDR3 loop: CASSHYDRGRGSEQFF. Here the CDR3 DNA reads TGTGCCAGCAGCCACTATGACAGGGGGCGAGGTTCTGAGCAGTTCTTC.